Sequencing of this T cell receptor beta chain was carried out in a study of cytomegalovirus exposure and HLA in healthy donors. Background on the study: Within the Caucasian-associated ancestry cluster were roughly 82% of the approximately 400 genotyped donors.

Use of 60 Vbeta and 13 Jbeta primers characterized the PCR. Only in-frame clones appear in the TCRdb table, and some are missing; sequencing was by immunoSEQ multiplex PCR. Here the sample spans about 90,000 clones, roughly four fifths being singletons. Trimming took 6 bases from V and 0 from J; bases not matched to a gene: 10. The CDR3 sequence is 16 residues long. The germline gives CDR1 SGHTA, CDR2 FQGNSA. V usage is TRBV7-2 and J usage is TRBJ2-7; 8 nucleotides line up with TRBD2. The sample consisted of PBMCs. The origin of this receptor is a woman aged 40 to 55 in good health and CMV-seropositive. The CDR3, as DNA: TGTGCCAGCAGGGATTGGAGCGGGAGCAGCTCCTACGAGCAGTACTTC. It is translated as CASRDWSGSSSYEQYF.